This passage covers 21 T cell receptor beta chains from one sample sequenced in a study of PD-L1 blockade in urothelial cancer. This table comes from immunoSEQ multiplex PCR, and its TCRdb copy is limited to in-frame clones, with some not included. Among 40,000 to 45,000 clones listed, roughly 81% were seen once. Noted time point: peripheral blood 6 weeks after treatment start. This sample comprised PBMCs, obtained around atezolizumab (anti-PD-L1) treatment. Source of these receptors: a man in his 70s with urothelial cancer.

The V gene is TRBV5-1, the J gene TRBJ2-1; TRBD2 matches 15 bases. This CDR3 region has 17 residues. The junction had 9 bases not matched to a gene; V was cut back by 3 bases and J by 8 bases. The germline gives CDR1 SGHRS, CDR2 YFSETQ. The CDR3 sequence: CASSSQPGLAGGHEQFF. CDR3 DNA sequence: TGCGCCAGCAGCTCGCAACCGGGACTAGCGGGAGGCCATGAGCAGTTCTTC.

The chain employs TRBV5-5 and TRBJ2-7; the D gene is possibly TRBD1 (6 bases). The V gene lost 0 bases and the J gene lost 2 bases, with 9 bases spanning the gap. Germline V gene lookup returns CDR1 SGHKS and CDR2 YYEKEE (reference sequence). The CDR3 contains 14 residues. In DNA, the CDR3 is TGTGCCAGCAGCTTGGGACAGGTGACCTACGAGCAGTACTTC. This codes for CASSLGQVTYEQYF.

This sequence joins TRBV7-9 and TRBJ1-4; 7 nucleotides match TRBD1. This CDR3 comprises 16 residues. With 5 bases clipped from V and 0 bases from J, the junction kept 6 bases outside the gene matches. CDR1 is SEHNR, CDR2 FQNEAQ, per germline (reference sequence). The CDR3 loop is CASSLGQPATNEKLFF. CDR3 DNA: TGTGCCAGCAGCCTGGGACAGCCAGCAACTAATGAAAAACTGTTTTTT.

The chain couples TRBV30 to TRBJ2-5; a weak D match, TRBD2 (5 bases). CDR1 is GTSNPN and CDR2 is SVGIG in the germline V gene (reference sequence). The CDR3 extends over 15 amino acids. V gave up 7 bases and J gave up 1 base, with 19 bases separating them. For the CDR3, the DNA is TGTGCCTTAAGCGCCGTTGGCGGGCCCCAAGAGACCCAGTACTTC. Its translation is CALSAVGGPQETQYF.

CDR3 sequence reads: CASSHDTGRSGYTF. The CDR3 DNA follows: TGTGCCAGCAGTCACGATACAGGGCGAAGTGGCTACACCTTC. The chain has TRBV6-1 and TRBJ1-2; the D gene is possibly TRBD1 (6 bases). The V gene's germline CDR1 is MNHNS and CDR2 SASEGT. The CDR3 is 14 amino acids. V dropped 5 bases and J dropped 7 bases, with 17 bases sitting between them.

The V call is TRBV28, the J call TRBJ2-2; the D gene is possibly TRBD1 (5 bases). CDR1 and CDR2 (germline): MDHEN, SYDVKM. The CDR3 spans 14 residues. V lost 3 bases, J lost 4 bases, and 9 bases lay in between. In DNA, the CDR3 is TGTGCCAGCAGTTTGGGGCAGACCACCGGGGAGCTGTTTTTT. Its translation is CASSLGQTTGELFF.

This clone was counted a few times. The V gene is TRBV28, the J gene TRBJ2-2, with 13 bases fitting TRBD2. Germline loops: CDR1 MDHEN, CDR2 SYDVKM. The CDR3 runs 17 residues. The J segment lost 6 bases and the V segment lost 5 bases, leaving 9 bases of the junction unmatched. CDR3 DNA sequence: TGTGCCAGCAGTGTGGGACTAGCGGGGAAAAACCCCGGGGAGCTGTTTTTT. This encodes CASSVGLAGKNPGELFF.

The V gene is TRBV19, the J gene TRBJ1-4; no firm D call. V was clipped by 5 bases and J by 0 bases, with 10 bases between them. The CDR3 sequence is 15 residues long. CDR1 is LNHDA, CDR2 SQIVND, per germline (reference sequence). The CDR3 DNA reads TGTGCCAGTAGTGTCCAGGTGACAACTAATGAAAAACTGTTTTTT. It translates to CASSVQVTTNEKLFF.

The chain uses TRBV10-3 and TRBJ2-7, with TRBD2 matching 9 bases. The junction had 8 bases not matched to a gene; V was cut back by 2 bases and J by 6 bases. The CDR3 is made up of 15 amino acids. In germline, CDR1 is ENHRY, CDR2 SYGVKD. The CDR3 sequence: CAISEGREGRTEQYF. DNA of the CDR3: TGTGCCATCAGTGAGGGGCGGGAGGGAAGGACCGAGCAGTACTTC.

This sequence joins TRBV30 and TRBJ1-1; D remains ambiguous. Germline lookup yields CDR1 GTSNPN and CDR2 SVGIG (reference sequence). The V end was cut by 3 bases, the J end by 3 bases, with 11 bases between. This CDR3 has 13 amino acids. The CDR3 here is CAWSPQVDTEAFF. The CDR3 coding sequence is TGTGCCTGGAGCCCTCAGGTAGACACTGAAGCTTTCTTT.

V gene TRBV5-1 combines with J gene TRBJ2-2; D may be TRBD1 (6 bases). Trimming pared 2 bases from V and 3 bases from J, leaving 14 bases between. There are 16 residues in the CDR3. CDR1 and CDR2 (germline): SGHRS, YFSETQ. CDR3 region: CASSLSPGDYTGELFF. The CDR3 DNA sequence: TGCGCCAGCAGCTTATCCCCAGGGGATTACACCGGGGAGCTGTTTTTT. The complete variable domain, with remaining parts taken from reference TRBV5-1 and TRBJ2-2, reads KAGVTQTPRYLIKTRGQQVTLSCSPISGHRSVSWYQQTPGQGLQFLFEYFSETQRNKGNFPGRFSGRQFSNSRSEMNVSTLELGDSALYLCASSLSPGDYTGELFFGEGSRLTVL.

The chain employs TRBV7-9 and TRBJ1-3; a possible D gene is TRBD1 (6 bases). The CDR3 consists of 16 residues. Germline V gene sequence: CDR1 SEHNR, CDR2 FQNEAQ (reference sequence). V was trimmed by 8 bases and J by 0 bases, leaving 17 bases between them. CDR3 sequence reads: CASPAGAGYSGNTIYF. Here the CDR3 DNA reads TGTGCCAGCCCGGCGGGGGCAGGCTACTCTGGAAACACCATATATTTT.

The chain couples TRBV11-2 to TRBJ2-5; 16 nucleotides align to TRBD2. V gave up 5 bases and J gave up 5 bases; unmatched junction bases: 8. The germline gives CDR1 SGHAT, CDR2 FQNNGV. The CDR3 totals 17 residues. CDR3 region: CASSPGTSGRVMETQYF. The CDR3 coding sequence is TGTGCCAGCAGCCCGGGGACTAGCGGGAGGGTAATGGAGACCCAGTACTTC.

The chain combines TRBV5-4 with TRBJ2-3; TRBD2 aligns across 10 bases. Looked up from germline, CDR1 is SGHNT and CDR2 is YYREEE (reference sequence). Unmatched junction bases numbered 11, after V lost 4 bases and J lost 6 bases. This CDR3 region has 16 residues. CDR3 residues: CASSLGLARSTDTQYF. The CDR3 bases are TGTGCCAGCAGCCTGGGACTAGCGAGGAGTACGGATACGCAGTATTTT.

The chain links TRBV7-3 to TRBJ2-1, with 7 positions matching TRBD2. Germline CDR1 and CDR2: SGHTA and FQGTGA. The CDR3 has 16 residues. The trim removed 5 bases at V and 3 bases at J, leaving 10 bases unmatched. CDR3 in DNA: TGTGCCAGCAGCAACGGGGCGGGAGCAGGCTACAATGAGCAGTTCTTC. Its translation: CASSNGAGAGYNEQFF.

The chain recombines TRBV28 with TRBJ2-1, with TRBD2 matching 9 bases. CDR1 is MDHEN and CDR2 is SYDVKM in the germline V gene. V dropped 6 bases and J dropped 14; count of bases not matched to a gene: 11. This CDR3 has 13 amino acids. In DNA, the CDR3 is TGTGCCAGCAGCTTGGTCGGCGGGAGGGCCGAGTTCTTC. Amino acid sequence: CASSLVGGRAEFF.

The rearrangement joins TRBV4-1 to TRBJ2-1; 8 nucleotides align to TRBD2. The CDR3 has 18 residues. Germline CDR1 reads MGHRA; CDR2 reads YSYEKL. With V trimmed by 0 bases and J by 7 bases, 14 bases remained unmatched. CDR3 region: CASSQDLSLADDANEQFF. The CDR3 region has the DNA TGCGCCAGCAGCCAAGATTTATCACTAGCGGACGACGCAAATGAGCAGTTCTTC.

This clone was observed a single time. The V call is TRBV4-1, the J call TRBJ2-3, with 9 bases aligning to TRBD1. With V trimmed by 0 bases and J by 4 bases, 2 bases remained unmatched. The CDR3 sequence is 15 residues long. Germline assignment: CDR1 MGHRA and CDR2 YSYEKL. The CDR3 DNA sequence: TGCGCCAGCAGCCAAGAGGACAGGGGCTCAGATACGCAGTATTTT. The encoded protein is CASSQEDRGSDTQYF.

The chain employs TRBV11-3 and TRBJ2-1; D remains ambiguous. The V gene lost 5 bases and the J gene lost 2 bases, with 10 bases spanning the gap. The CDR3 runs to 14 residues. The germline gives CDR1 SGHNT, CDR2 YENEEA. The CDR3 coding sequence is TGTGCCAGCAGCACCGGAGCTACCTACAATGAGCAGTTCTTC. As protein: CASSTGATYNEQFF. The whole variable domain, filled in from reference TRBV11-3 and TRBJ2-1, reads EAGVVQSPRYKIIEKKQPVAFWCNPISGHNTLYWYLQNLGQGPELLIRYENEEAVDDSQLPKDRFSAERLKGVDSTLKIQPAELGDSAVYLCASSTGATYNEQFFGPGTRLTVL.

V gene TRBV6-1 combines with J gene TRBJ2-7, with 7 bases matching TRBD1. Germline-derived CDR1 and CDR2 are MNHNS and SASEGT. The CDR3 totals 15 residues. V dropped 4 bases and J dropped 5; count of bases not matched to a gene: 11. CDR3 loop: CASSATDRVTDEQYF. In DNA form, the CDR3 reads TGTGCCAGCAGTGCGACCGACAGGGTGACTGACGAGCAGTACTTC.

J is TRBJ2-7 and V is TRBV6-5, with 7 bases lining up with TRBD1. CDR3 length: 14 residues. CDR1 MNHEY and CDR2 SVGAGI come from the germline V gene. Trimming took 6 bases from V and 2 from J; bases not matched to a gene: 7. DNA of the CDR3: TGTGCCAGCAGATCCGGACAGGCCGCCTACGAGCAGTACTTC. Encoded protein: CASRSGQAAYEQYF.